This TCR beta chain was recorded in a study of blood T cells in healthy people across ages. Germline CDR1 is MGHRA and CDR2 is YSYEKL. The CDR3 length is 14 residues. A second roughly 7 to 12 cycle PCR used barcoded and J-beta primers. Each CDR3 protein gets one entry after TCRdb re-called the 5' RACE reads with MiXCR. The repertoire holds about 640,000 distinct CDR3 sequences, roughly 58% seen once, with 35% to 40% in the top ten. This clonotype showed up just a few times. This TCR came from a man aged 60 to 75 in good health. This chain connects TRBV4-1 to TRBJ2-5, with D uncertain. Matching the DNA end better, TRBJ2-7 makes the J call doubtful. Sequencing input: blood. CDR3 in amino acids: CASSPKGQFYEQYF. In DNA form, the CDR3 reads TGCGCCAGCAGCCCCAAGGGCCAGTTCTACGAGCAGTACTTC.